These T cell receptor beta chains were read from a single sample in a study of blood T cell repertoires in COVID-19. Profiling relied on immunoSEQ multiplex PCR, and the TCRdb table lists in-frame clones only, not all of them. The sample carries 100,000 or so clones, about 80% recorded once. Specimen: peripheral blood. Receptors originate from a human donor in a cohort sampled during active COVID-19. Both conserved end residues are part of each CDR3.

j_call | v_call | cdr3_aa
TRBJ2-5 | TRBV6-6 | CASSYLAGVQETQYF
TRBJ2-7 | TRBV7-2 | CASSLLASGKGEQYF
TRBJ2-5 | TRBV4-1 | CASSPGGFKETQYF
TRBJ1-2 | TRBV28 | CATYRVYGYTF
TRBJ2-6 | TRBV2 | CASSGPAGVHRGANVLTF
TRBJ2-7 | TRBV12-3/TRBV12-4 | CASSPSYEQYF
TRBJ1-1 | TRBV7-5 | CVRSLHQVKITEAFF
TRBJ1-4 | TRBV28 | CASNAGGLGEKLFF
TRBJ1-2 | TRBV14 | CASSLKAVLGYTF
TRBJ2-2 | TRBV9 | CASSVRPGTTSTNTGELFF
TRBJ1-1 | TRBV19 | CASTWTGGTDTEAFF
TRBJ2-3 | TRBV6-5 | CASRRQGTDTQYF
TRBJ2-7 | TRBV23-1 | CARDERGAGYEQYF
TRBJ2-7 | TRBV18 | CASSLGTSGRAIYEQYF
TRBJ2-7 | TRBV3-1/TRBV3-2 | CASSQFTGSHEQYF
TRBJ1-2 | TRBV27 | CASSLPGGVGGYTF
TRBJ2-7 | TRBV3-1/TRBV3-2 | CASSTRGLAVEHEQYF
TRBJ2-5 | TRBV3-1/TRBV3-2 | CASSPQPGKLETQYF
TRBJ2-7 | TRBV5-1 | CASSRDGGSYEQYF
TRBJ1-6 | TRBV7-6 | CASSLGAGTGGSSYNSPLHF
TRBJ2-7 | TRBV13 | CASSPRRGGSYEQYF
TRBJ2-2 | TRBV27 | CASTGSGTGELFF
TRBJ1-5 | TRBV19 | CASSPGGGADQPQHF
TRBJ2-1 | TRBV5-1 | CASSLISGRAYNEQFF
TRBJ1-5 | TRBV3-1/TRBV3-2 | CASSQGQGGQPQHF
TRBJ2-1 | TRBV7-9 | CASSLGTQGGRSEFF
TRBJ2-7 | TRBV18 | CASSPGQGAYEQYF
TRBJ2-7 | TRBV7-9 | CASSRLAGYRYEQYF
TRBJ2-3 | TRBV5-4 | CASSFQLAAGMDTQYF
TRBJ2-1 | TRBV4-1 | CASSQEGSATSLANEQFF
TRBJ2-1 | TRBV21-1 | CASSRRLLRELDYNEQFF
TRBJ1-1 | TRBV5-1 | CASSLARSQNTEAFF
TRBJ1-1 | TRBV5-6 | CASSWWGQGYTEAFF
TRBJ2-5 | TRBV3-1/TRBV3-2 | CASSLFGEETQYF
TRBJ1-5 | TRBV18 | CASSPGVYSNQPQHF
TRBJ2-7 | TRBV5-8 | CASYRGPSYEQYF
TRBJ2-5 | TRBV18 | CASSPFRLGLEQETQYF
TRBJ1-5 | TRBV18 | CASSPDRVDNQPQHF
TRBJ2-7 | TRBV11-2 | CASSSTRRERGEQYF
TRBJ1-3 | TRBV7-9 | CASSLAGSSGNTIYF
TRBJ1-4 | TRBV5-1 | CASSGGTEKGEKLFF
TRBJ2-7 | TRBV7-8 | CASSSQGSSYEQYF
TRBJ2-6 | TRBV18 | CASSPPTGAGANVLTF
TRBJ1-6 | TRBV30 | CAWKGQASYNSPLHF
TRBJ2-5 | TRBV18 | CASSPPSGRETQYF
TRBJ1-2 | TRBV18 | CASSLTGEGYGYTF
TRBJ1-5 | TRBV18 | CASSPQRIRNQPQHF
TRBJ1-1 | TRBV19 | CASNAGRYNEAFF
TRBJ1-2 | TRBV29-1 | CSTQSGTGLLGYTF
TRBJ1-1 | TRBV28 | CASSPNDRMNTEAFF
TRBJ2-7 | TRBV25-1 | CASSELTSGSYEQYF
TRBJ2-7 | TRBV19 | CASRKSPGQGGHEQYF
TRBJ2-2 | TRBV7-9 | CASSLVSGGELFF
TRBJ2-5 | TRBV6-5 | CASKMEGASGTQYF
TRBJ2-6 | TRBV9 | CASSGEPSSSGANVLTF
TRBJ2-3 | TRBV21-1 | CASSKGGQGVADTQYF